Below, one T cell receptor (beta chain) is given with its context. Its recognized antigen is unknown. No much larger clone is present one base from it, and per-base qualities are unavailable. This record comes from a study of cytomegalovirus exposure and HLA in healthy donors (dated by TCRdb to 2016 to 2017). About the study as a whole: In an earlier analysis of 587 of the donors, 250 to 300 Gb of sequence data and 117 million unique TCR beta sequences from 150 million to 200 million T cells were reported. An early release that covered 640 HLA-typed donors contained approximately 290 gigabases of sequencing data and some 87 million unique TCR sequences. Of the roughly 400 genotyped donors, roughly 80% fell in the genetic ancestry cluster associated with self-reported Caucasian donors. The study aimed to test whether cataloging public T cell receptors could reveal signatures of past pathogen exposure. Using immunosequencing, the study profiled T cell repertoires from about 620 subjects and related those repertoires to cytomegalovirus serostatus. In addition to the first cohort of roughly 670 subjects, a separate validation cohort of about 120 different subjects was used. The study combined high-throughput TCR immunosequencing, statistical association of individual TCRs with disease status, and machine learning to predict cytomegalovirus infection status. A later analysis re-examined previously published TCR beta repertoires from more than 600 donors and added high-resolution HLA genotyping to investigate patterns of TCR occurrence. Rather than using new phenotypic data, the later analysis identified candidate immune exposures from TCR beta sequences and from how often those sequences occurred across donors. To decide whether each TCR beta V gene segment behaved as functional or pseudogenic, an earlier analysis of 587 of the donors relied on high-throughput TCR beta sequencing. Donor age, sex, ethnicity and CMV serostatus were compiled together with the repertoire data. A later genetic analysis took genome-wide SNP genotypes for about three fifths of the 666 donors and used that subset as a discovery cohort. All discovery cohort repertoires had been generated using a single sequencing platform. HLA typing included class I and class II loci at four-digit resolution. The number of typed donors differed by locus: roughly 620-640 for A, B, C, DRB1 and DQB1; some 500 for DQA1; approximately 610 for DPA1; and approximately 450 for DPB1. Roughly five DR-DQ haplotypes were handled as single units for association and clustering because linkage in the cohort was strong. Among around 400 genotyped donors of the cohort, an average of 235,054 unique TCR beta nucleotide sequences were sequenced per donor, roughly 20% of them non-productive.

Libraries were made using the immunoSEQ multiplex PCR assay. A mixture of 60 forward primers for TCR Vbeta segments and 13 reverse primers for TCR Jbeta segments was used in the multiplex PCR. A multiplex PCR assay on genomic DNA amplified the CDR3 region of rearranged TCR beta genes. The amplified TCR beta libraries were sequenced on the Illumina HiSeq System as 87-base-pair reads. From the authors' description of their analysis: In a later analysis, tens of millions of unique TCR beta chains were counted across the 500 to 850 repertoires, and roughly 9.9 million of these chains were shared by at least two donors. Raw reads were error-corrected and collapsed into unique sequences by a nearest-neighbor algorithm in which closely related sequences were merged to remove PCR and sequencing errors. CDR3 sequences were aligned to IMGT reference sequences to assign V, D and J gene segments. For a sequence to be retained, a match of at least six nucleotides was required to both a V gene segment and a J gene segment. Rearrangements were called productive when the CDR3 lacked stop codons and stayed in frame with V and J; all others were non-productive. CDR3 was defined by IMGT convention, running from the second conserved V-encoded cysteine to the conserved J-encoded phenylalanine. The earlier analysis of about 610 of the donors excluded any sequence lacking an unambiguous match to a single V gene segment. An earlier analysis of about 590 of the donors classified V segments as functional when productive rearrangements were above 56.7% and as segregating when the standard deviation between donors was above 5%. A statistical classification framework was built to diagnose cytomegalovirus status from the catalog of TCR beta chain sequences. A later analysis assigned V and J genes by comparing TCR nucleotide sequences with IMGT/GENE-DB human TR gene sequences. Using the TCRdist pipeline, a later analysis assigned CDR3 sequences along with most-parsimonious VDJ recombination scenarios. In a later analysis, each TCR beta chain was defined by its CDR3 amino acid sequence together with its V-gene family, and reads lacking a unique V-gene family were excluded. As a way to deal with suspected cross-contamination and a sequencing artifact, a later analysis dropped 450 to 700 nucleotide sequences that were highly shared and had low generation probability. A later analysis calculated a clonal expansion index for each public chain from normalized within-repertoire ranks of inferred template counts. A later analysis computed generation probabilities with a VDJ recombination model fitted to out-of-frame rearrangements, and checked the results against IGoR. A later analysis scored TCR-TCR, TCR-HLA and TCR-CMV co-occurrence with hypergeometric tests, applying a repertoire-size bias correction to TCR pairs. A later analysis estimated false discovery rates by permuting HLA or CMV assignments 20 times. A later analysis grouped co-occurring TCRs with DBSCAN, adding TCRdist sequence similarity when clustering within HLA-allele-positive subsets. Co-occurrence clustering excluded repertoires with fewer than 30,000 or more than 120,000 public chains, plus five with anomalous nucleotide sharing. The table comes from immuneACCESS by way of TCRdb, which keeps in-frame sequences with V and J called. Part of the clones is missing from these tables; in studies checked, under half for an unresolved V gene and the rest for unknown reasons. V and J calls and clone size are as listed in that table; D and trimming were resolved from the DNA. The sample yields more than 110,000 clones; about three quarters were counted once. The ten largest make up about 3.7% of the sample.

The germline V end is reduced by 4 bases and the J end by 1 base; junction bases left unmatched: 10. The germline V gene specifies LGHNA as CDR1 and YNFKEQ as CDR2. The CDR3 goes from the cysteine to the phenylalanine over 17 residues. Left in the record is the CDR3 DNA by itself, 51 bases read in frame from the first base. Beyond this particular receptor, the publication reports: A later analysis associated about 17,000 TCR beta sequences with specific HLA alleles at a false discovery rate of 0.05. A later analysis reported that several top co-occurrence clusters appeared linked to parvovirus B19, influenza, CMV and Epstein-Barr virus. In both the original and validation cohorts, the classifier was reported to diagnose cytomegalovirus status with high specificity and sensitivity. According to the authors, the approach could potentially be generalized to other disease states and immunological phenotypes. Most TCR sequences were observed very rarely across donors, whereas some public TCRs were present in many individuals. A later analysis found that TCR association rates varied across HLA loci, with DRB1 alleles showing the most associated TCRs and HLA-C alleles the fewest. The only immune exposure information available for the cohort was CMV serostatus. In the study, approximately 160 TCR beta chains were listed as associated with cytomegalovirus. In a later analysis, most CMV-associated TCR beta chains were found to appear HLA-restricted, with HLA associations seemingly driven largely by CMV exposure. Only TCR beta chains were sequenced in this cohort, and the absence of alpha or paired-chain data limited detectable features. According to a later genetic analysis, donors in an Asian-associated ancestry cluster had fewer N-insertions in productive TCRs than the roughly 660-donor mean. In a later analysis, HLA-associated TCR beta chains showed more clonal expansion and lower generation probabilities than non-associated chains that were equally common. Because HLA typing was unavailable for some donors at each locus, only the typed subset was used in association tests. A further reported finding was that TCR beta sequences accurately predicted the HLA-A and HLA-B alleles for most subjects in the first cohort. Roughly uniform sequencing depth across donors was assumed in presence/absence analyses, although this assumption may not hold. Strong co-occurrence of HLA alleles, especially DR and DQ, made assigning TCR associations to individual alleles difficult. A few of the identified cytomegalovirus-associated TCR beta chains were confirmed in vitro to be specific for cytomegalovirus antigens. Correlated functional status among segregating V segments might reflect linkage disequilibrium, but an unknown experimental factor could not be ruled out. Some IMGT-functional V segments, including TRBV6-2 and TRBV6-3, could not be told apart with the 87-base-pair reads, so those segments were excluded. The earlier analysis of 587 of the donors excluded 15 to 20 rarely observed V segments, including chromosome 9 orphons, because counts were too low. An association between a missense DCLRE1C variant and V-gene and J-gene trimming of TCR beta chains was found in a later genetic analysis and replicated in an independent cohort. A cluster of highly shared sequence variants was judged likely to be a technical artifact of the sequencing pipeline. In an earlier analysis of 587 of the donors, most TCR beta V segments appeared in productive rearrangements about 87% or about 30% of the time, broadly matching IMGT annotations.

The cohort comprised fewer than 750 healthy bone marrow donors. At the time of sampling, all cohort members were nominally healthy, though unrecorded immune exposures were likely present. The donor was CMV seronegative and was included in the group of a few hundred seronegative cohort members. A peripheral blood sample was provided by each donor, and peripheral blood mononuclear cells were used for TCR beta sequencing. The Qiagen DNeasy Blood Extraction Kit was used to extract genomic DNA from the blood cell samples. This receptor was taken from a male donor in good health and CMV-seronegative. The chain is assembled from TRBV4-2 and TRBJ2-5; 9 bases in the junction line up with TRBD2. The sample was PBMCs. The base sequence is TGTGCCAGCAGCCTGGAGGTAGCGGGGGACTTCCAAGAGACCCAGTACTTC. The resulting protein is CASSLEVAGDFQETQYF.